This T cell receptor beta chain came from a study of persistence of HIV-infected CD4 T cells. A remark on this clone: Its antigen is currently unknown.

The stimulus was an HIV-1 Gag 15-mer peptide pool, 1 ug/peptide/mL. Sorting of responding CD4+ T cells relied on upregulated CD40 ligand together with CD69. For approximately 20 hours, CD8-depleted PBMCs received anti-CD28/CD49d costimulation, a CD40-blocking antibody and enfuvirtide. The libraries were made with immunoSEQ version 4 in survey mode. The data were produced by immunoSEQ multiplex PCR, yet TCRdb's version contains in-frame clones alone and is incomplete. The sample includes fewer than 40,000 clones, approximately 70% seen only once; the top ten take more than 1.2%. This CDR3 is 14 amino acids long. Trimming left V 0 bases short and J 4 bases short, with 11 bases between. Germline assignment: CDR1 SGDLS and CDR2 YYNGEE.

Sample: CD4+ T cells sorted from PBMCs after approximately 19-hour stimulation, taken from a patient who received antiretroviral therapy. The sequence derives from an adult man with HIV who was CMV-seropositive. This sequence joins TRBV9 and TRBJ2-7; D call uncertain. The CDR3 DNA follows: TGTGCCAGCAGCGTAGACAACAGAGCGTACGAGCAGTACTTC. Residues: CASSVDNRAYEQYF.